This is a list of T cell receptor beta chains from one sample in a study of T cells in Graves' hyperthyroidism and ophthalmopathy. TCRdb re-called the multiplex PCR reads through MiXCR, storing one row per CDR3 protein. The sample lists approximately 430,000 distinct CDR3 sequences; approximately 14% were seen once. The sample taken for sequencing was blood. The receptors shown here come from a woman between 18 and 29 years old with Graves' hyperthyroidism. The CDR3 runs from the conserved cysteine through the conserved F or W. A D gene is named only where the DNA matches it firmly. Only some rows state a clone size, as once, few, many or a class for expanded clones.

d_gene: NA
abundance: many
j_gene: TRBJ1-1
v_gene: TRBV11-2
CDR3aa: CASSKNPDSPNTEAFF
CDR3nt: TGTGCCAGCAGTAAAAATCCGGACAGCCCAAACACTGAAGCTTTCTTT

d_gene: NA
abundance: few
j_gene: TRBJ2-2
v_gene: TRBV6-1
CDR3aa: CASSEQGTGELFF
CDR3nt: TGTGCCAGCAGTGAACAGGGGACCGGGGAGCTGTTTTTT

d_gene: TRBD2
abundance: many
j_gene: TRBJ2-1
v_gene: TRBV7-2
CDR3aa: CASSERGWANEQFF
CDR3nt: TGTGCCAGCAGCGAGCGGGGGTGGGCCAATGAGCAGTTCTTC

d_gene: NA
abundance: NA
j_gene: TRBJ1-6
v_gene: TRBV28
CDR3aa: CASSYGIGNSPLHF
CDR3nt: TGTGCCAGCTCATACGGGATAGGGAATTCACCCCTCCACTTT

d_gene: NA
abundance: few
j_gene: TRBJ2-2
v_gene: TRBV3-1
CDR3aa: CASSRGTSGELFF
CDR3nt: TGTGCCAGCAGCCGCGGGACTTCCGGGGAGCTGTTTTTT

d_gene: NA
abundance: many
j_gene: TRBJ2-2
v_gene: TRBV5-1
CDR3aa: CASSRLAGELFF
CDR3nt: TGCGCCAGCAGCCGGTTGGCCGGGGAGCTGTTTTTT

d_gene: NA
abundance: many
j_gene: TRBJ2-5
v_gene: TRBV29-1
CDR3aa: CSSSRGQETQYF
CDR3nt: TGCAGCTCCTCTAGGGGCCAAGAGACCCAGTACTTC

d_gene: NA
abundance: many
j_gene: TRBJ2-1
v_gene: TRBV7-6
CDR3aa: CASSPSSGGGNEQFF
CDR3nt: TGTGCCAGCAGCCCTTCTAGCGGAGGGGGTAATGAGCAGTTCTTC

d_gene: TRBD2
abundance: NA
j_gene: TRBJ2-1
v_gene: TRBV7-2
CDR3aa: CASSPLRLAGASYNEQFF
CDR3nt: TGTGCCAGCTCACCTCTTCGGCTAGCGGGAGCCTCCTACAATGAGCAGTTCTTC

d_gene: TRBD1
abundance: many
j_gene: TRBJ2-3
v_gene: TRBV28
CDR3aa: CASSSGTGGTDTQYF
CDR3nt: TGTGCCAGCAGTTCCGGGACAGGTGGCACAGATACGCAGTATTTT

d_gene: NA
abundance: NA
j_gene: TRBJ2-2
v_gene: TRBV7-3
CDR3aa: CASRGRGGLGELFF
CDR3nt: TGTGCCAGCAGAGGCAGGGGGGGTCTGGGGGAGCTGTTTTTT

d_gene: TRBD1
abundance: few
j_gene: TRBJ2-2
v_gene: TRBV24-1
CDR3aa: CATGQGGTGELFF
CDR3nt: TGTGCCACCGGACAGGGTGGCACCGGGGAGCTGTTTTTT

d_gene: NA
abundance: many
j_gene: TRBJ1-1
v_gene: TRBV12-3/TRBV12-4
CDR3aa: CASRGRPNTEAFF
CDR3nt: TGTGCCAGCAGGGGCCGGCCTAACACTGAAGCTTTCTTT

d_gene: NA
abundance: NA
j_gene: TRBJ1-2
v_gene: TRBV3-1
CDR3aa: CASSQVYGGHTF
CDR3nt: TGTGCCAGCAGCCAAGTATATGGAGGCCACACCTTC

d_gene: TRBD1
abundance: NA
j_gene: TRBJ2-5
v_gene: TRBV3-1
CDR3aa: CASSQPDRVQETQYF
CDR3nt: TGTGCCAGCAGCCAACCTGACAGGGTCCAAGAGACCCAGTACTTC

d_gene: TRBD1
abundance: few
j_gene: TRBJ2-5
v_gene: TRBV5-1
CDR3aa: CASSFTGGDETQYF
CDR3nt: TGCGCCAGCAGCTTTACAGGGGGCGATGAGACCCAGTACTTC

d_gene: NA
abundance: many
j_gene: TRBJ1-1
v_gene: TRBV20-1
CDR3aa: CSARRRVNTEAFF
CDR3nt: TGCAGTGCTAGACGTAGGGTGAACACTGAAGCTTTCTTT

d_gene: NA
abundance: many
j_gene: TRBJ2-3
v_gene: TRBV20-1
CDR3aa: CSASRDTYPTDTQYF
CDR3nt: TGCAGTGCTAGTCGGGACACTTACCCAACAGATACGCAGTATTTT

d_gene: NA
abundance: NA
j_gene: TRBJ2-1
v_gene: TRBV19
CDR3aa: CASSIGNYNEQFF
CDR3nt: TGTGCCAGTAGTATCGGGAACTACAATGAGCAGTTCTTC

d_gene: NA
abundance: many
j_gene: TRBJ1-5
v_gene: TRBV5-5
CDR3aa: CASSLWPRGALTHQPQHF
CDR3nt: TGTGCCAGCAGCTTGTGGCCCCGAGGGGCATTAACCCATCAGCCCCAGCATTTT

d_gene: TRBD1
abundance: NA
j_gene: TRBJ2-1
v_gene: TRBV11-2
CDR3aa: CASSEAGTGSYNEQFF
CDR3nt: TGTGCCAGCAGTGAGGCCGGGACAGGATCCTACAATGAGCAGTTCTTC

d_gene: TRBD1
abundance: NA
j_gene: TRBJ1-5
v_gene: TRBV20-1
CDR3aa: CSARAGGPNQPQHF
CDR3nt: TGCAGTGCTAGAGCAGGGGGCCCCAATCAGCCCCAGCATTTT

d_gene: NA
abundance: NA
j_gene: TRBJ1-4
v_gene: TRBV9
CDR3aa: CASSVGGGEKLFF
CDR3nt: TGTGCCAGCAGCGTCGGGGGGGGTGAAAAACTGTTTTTT

d_gene: TRBD1
abundance: few
j_gene: TRBJ1-1
v_gene: TRBV11-2
CDR3aa: CASSLNQGAEAFF
CDR3nt: TGTGCCAGCAGCTTAAACCAGGGGGCGGAAGCTTTCTTT

d_gene: TRBD2
abundance: many
j_gene: TRBJ2-7
v_gene: TRBV7-2
CDR3aa: CASSPELAGLPYEQYF
CDR3nt: TGTGCCAGCAGCCCCGAACTAGCGGGGCTCCCCTACGAGCAGTACTTC

d_gene: NA
abundance: few
j_gene: TRBJ1-1
v_gene: TRBV20-1
CDR3aa: CSASRRGGNTEAFF
CDR3nt: TGCAGTGCCAGTCGGCGGGGAGGGAACACTGAAGCTTTCTTT

d_gene: TRBD1
abundance: few
j_gene: TRBJ2-7
v_gene: TRBV18
CDR3aa: CASSATGTGEYEQYF
CDR3nt: TGTGCCAGCTCAGCAACCGGGACAGGGGAATACGAGCAGTACTTC

d_gene: TRBD2
abundance: many
j_gene: TRBJ2-2
v_gene: TRBV28
CDR3aa: CASSLAGLNTGELFF
CDR3nt: TGTGCCAGCAGCCTAGCGGGGCTGAACACCGGGGAGCTGTTTTTT

d_gene: NA
abundance: many
j_gene: TRBJ1-1
v_gene: TRBV29-1
CDR3aa: CSVDPGQLHTEAFF
CDR3nt: TGCAGCGTTGACCCCGGGCAGTTACACACTGAAGCTTTCTTT

d_gene: NA
abundance: many
j_gene: TRBJ1-4
v_gene: TRBV12-3/TRBV12-4
CDR3aa: CASTRDGRRDEKLFF
CDR3nt: TGTGCCAGCACCCGAGACGGGAGGAGAGATGAAAAACTGTTTTTT

d_gene: TRBD2
abundance: NA
j_gene: TRBJ2-5
v_gene: TRBV12-3/TRBV12-4
CDR3aa: CASSSGASGGPDQETQYF
CDR3nt: TGTGCCAGCAGTTCCGGGGCTAGCGGGGGCCCCGACCAAGAGACCCAGTACTTC

d_gene: NA
abundance: many
j_gene: TRBJ2-1
v_gene: TRBV9
CDR3aa: CASSVGWTENEQFF
CDR3nt: TGTGCCAGCAGCGTAGGATGGACTGAGAATGAGCAGTTCTTC

d_gene: TRBD2
abundance: NA
j_gene: TRBJ2-1
v_gene: TRBV19
CDR3aa: CATIGPRIPGGHHEQFF
CDR3nt: TGTGCCACCATTGGCCCACGGATACCGGGAGGGCACCATGAGCAGTTCTTC

d_gene: NA
abundance: many
j_gene: TRBJ1-6
v_gene: TRBV12-3/TRBV12-4
CDR3aa: CASNLGQGRLGDSPLHF
CDR3nt: TGTGCCAGCAACCTGGGCCAGGGGCGATTGGGGGATTCACCCCTCCACTTT

d_gene: TRBD1
abundance: many
j_gene: TRBJ1-2
v_gene: TRBV28
CDR3aa: CASTTDRGNGYTF
CDR3nt: TGTGCCAGCACCACAGACAGGGGGAATGGCTACACCTTC

d_gene: NA
abundance: NA
j_gene: TRBJ1-2
v_gene: TRBV9
CDR3aa: CASSVDSQANYGYTF
CDR3nt: TGTGCCAGCAGCGTAGACTCTCAGGCAAACTATGGCTACACCTTC

d_gene: NA
abundance: many
j_gene: TRBJ1-1
v_gene: TRBV20-1
CDR3aa: CSASDEGEAFF
CDR3nt: TGCAGTGCTTCGGACGAGGGTGAAGCTTTCTTT

d_gene: NA
abundance: many
j_gene: TRBJ2-1
v_gene: TRBV11-2
CDR3aa: CASSLVQPSSYNEQFF
CDR3nt: TGTGCCAGCAGCTTAGTACAGCCCAGCTCCTACAATGAGCAGTTCTTC

d_gene: TRBD2
abundance: many
j_gene: TRBJ2-1
v_gene: TRBV7-9
CDR3aa: CASSQRMGAGLYNEQFF
CDR3nt: TGTGCCAGCAGCCAGCGTATGGGAGCGGGGCTCTACAATGAGCAGTTCTTC

d_gene: TRBD1
abundance: NA
j_gene: TRBJ1-2
v_gene: TRBV5-1
CDR3aa: CASSLAGTGAGGYTF
CDR3nt: TGCGCCAGCAGCTTGGCCGGGACAGGGGCAGGCGGCTACACCTTC

d_gene: TRBD1
abundance: NA
j_gene: TRBJ2-2
v_gene: TRBV24-1
CDR3aa: CATSALGQGNTGELFF
CDR3nt: TGTGCCACCAGTGCCCTGGGACAGGGGAACACCGGGGAGCTGTTTTTT

d_gene: NA
abundance: NA
j_gene: TRBJ2-4
v_gene: TRBV7-9
CDR3aa: CASSLTEGHKNIQYF
CDR3nt: TGTGCCAGCAGCCTGACAGAGGGACACAAAAACATTCAGTACTTC

d_gene: NA
abundance: many
j_gene: TRBJ1-2
v_gene: TRBV28
CDR3aa: CASVQVGGYGYTF
CDR3nt: TGTGCCAGCGTCCAGGTCGGGGGCTATGGCTACACCTTC

d_gene: NA
abundance: once
j_gene: TRBJ2-7
v_gene: TRBV4-2
CDR3aa: CASSPRSSSSGEQYF
CDR3nt: TGTGCCAGCAGCCCCAGGAGTAGCAGTTCCGGCGAGCAGTACTTC

d_gene: TRBD2
abundance: few
j_gene: TRBJ2-7
v_gene: TRBV19
CDR3aa: CASSGTTSGSRDEQYF
CDR3nt: TGTGCCAGTAGTGGTACGACTAGCGGGAGTAGGGACGAGCAGTACTTC

d_gene: NA
abundance: many
j_gene: TRBJ2-7
v_gene: TRBV3-1
CDR3aa: CASSQVSSDYEQYF
CDR3nt: TGTGCCAGCAGCCAAGTGTCTAGCGATTACGAGCAGTACTTC